Described below is a single T cell receptor beta chain sequence and its context. The TCRbeta library incorporated unique molecular identifiers. TCRdb itself ran the PCR reads through MiXCR, one entry per CDR3 protein. The sample shows approximately 100,000 distinct CDR3 sequences, 10% to 15% of them seen only once. V gave up 4 bases and J gave up 5 bases, with 12 bases separating them. The V gene's germline CDR1 is SGHRS and CDR2 YFSETQ. The CDR3 loop spans 13 amino acids. This entry belongs to a study of T-cell reconstitution after alpha-beta-depleted transplantation in children. The sample consisted of PBMCs from the stem cell graft donor, taken from the stem cell graft. V gene TRBV5-1 combines with J gene TRBJ1-2; D is possibly TRBD1 (5 bases). The clonotype originates from a human donor who donated a stem cell graft to a child with inherited bone marrow failure. CDR3 sequence (DNA): TGCGCCAGCAGCCAGACAGATGGATATGGCTACACCTTC. This sequence encodes CASSQTDGYGYTF.